This TCR beta chain was observed in a study of cytomegalovirus exposure and HLA in healthy donors. Study conclusions and caveats: Certain indistinguishable V segments, among them TRBV6-2 and TRBV6-3, were excluded. Further analysis, carried out later, found HLA-associated TCR beta chains more clonally expanded than equally common other chains. HLA restriction was apparent for most CMV-associated TCR beta chains in a later analysis.

Primers included in the PCR were 60 Vbeta and 13 Jbeta primers. How the authors handled the data: Around 9.9 million shared chains were among the roughly 78 million unique TCR beta chains that a later analysis counted. Generated by immunoSEQ multiplex PCR, the TCRdb table keeps only in-frame clones and is missing some. V and J calls plus clone size are reproduced from that table; the DNA served to infer D and trimming. The table for this sample gives tens of thousands of clones. As for this clone: The antigen is undetermined.

This CDR3 spans 14 amino acids. V lost 3 bases and J lost 3, with 9 bases in between. CDR1 and CDR2 (germline): KGHSH, LQKENI. The sequencing input was PBMCs. The TCR comes from a woman aged 50 to 60 in good health and CMV-seropositive. V and J are TRBV18 and TRBJ1-5, with TRBD1 as a possible D gene (6 bases). The CDR3 loop is CASSPNRDNQPQHF. The CDR3 coding sequence is TGTGCCAGCTCACCGAACAGGGACAATCAGCCCCAGCATTTT.